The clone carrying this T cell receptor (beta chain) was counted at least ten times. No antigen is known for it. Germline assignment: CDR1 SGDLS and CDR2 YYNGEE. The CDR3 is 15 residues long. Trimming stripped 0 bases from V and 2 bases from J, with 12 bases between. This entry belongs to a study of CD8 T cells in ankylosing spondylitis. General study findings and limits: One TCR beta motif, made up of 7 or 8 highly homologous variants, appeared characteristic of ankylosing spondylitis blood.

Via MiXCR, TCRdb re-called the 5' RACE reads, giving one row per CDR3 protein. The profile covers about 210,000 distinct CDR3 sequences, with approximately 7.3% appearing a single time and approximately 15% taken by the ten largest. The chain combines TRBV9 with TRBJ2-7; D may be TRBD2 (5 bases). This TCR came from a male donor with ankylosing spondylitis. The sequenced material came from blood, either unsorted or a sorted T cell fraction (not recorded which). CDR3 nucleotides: TGTGCCAGCAGCGTAGCGATGGGAGACACCTACGAGCAGTACTTC. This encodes CASSVAMGDTYEQYF.